These 12 T cell receptor beta chains were all obtained from the same sample, sequenced in a study of blood T cell repertoires in COVID-19. Some clones are missing from TCRdb's copy, which holds only in-frame ones; the method was immunoSEQ multiplex PCR. The table lists about 480,000 clones, about 89% of them singletons. Sequencing was carried out using peripheral blood. These receptors were taken from a woman aged 50 to 60 with COVID-19, enrolled during active disease.

The chain uses TRBV19 and TRBJ1-2; the match to TRBD1 covers 8 bases. Germline values: CDR1 LNHDA, CDR2 SQIVND (reference sequence). Losses at the gene ends were 3 bases for V and 7 bases for J; bases not matched to a gene: 10. The CDR3 runs to 15 residues. DNA of the CDR3: TGTGCCAGTAGTATTGTCGCAGGGGGCATTGGTGGCTACACCTTC. This encodes CASSIVAGGIGGYTF. Together with reference TRBV19 and TRBJ1-2, the CDR3 gives the full variable domain: DGGITQSPKYLFRKEGQNVTLSCEQNLNHDAMYWYRQDPGQGLRLIYYSQIVNDFQKGDIAEGYSVSREKKESFPLTVTSAQKNPTAFYLCASSIVAGGIGGYTFGSGTRLTVV.

This chain links TRBV7-9 with TRBJ1-3; D remains unclear. V lost 1 base, J lost 2 bases, and 9 bases lay in between. The CDR3 spans 15 residues. Germline CDR1 and CDR2: SEHNR and FQNEAQ (reference sequence). The CDR3 DNA follows: TGTGCCAGCAGCTTAGAAAGTTCGGCTGGAAACACCATATATTTT. It is translated as CASSLESSAGNTIYF.

The chain couples TRBV6-2 or TRBV6-3 to TRBJ2-3; 7 bases fit TRBD1. V was pared by 5 bases and J by 0 bases, with 5 bases of the junction left unmatched. The CDR3 loop spans 15 amino acids. From germline, CDR1 is MNHEY and CDR2 SVGEGT. The CDR3 reads CASSRDSPSTDTQYF. CDR3 DNA sequence: TGTGCCAGCAGTCGGGACAGTCCTAGCACAGATACGCAGTATTTT.

V usage is TRBV11-2 and J usage is TRBJ1-2; D unclear. Germline CDR1 SGHAT, CDR2 FQNNGV. The germline V and J ends were trimmed by 1 base and 4 bases, with 19 bases remaining between them. This CDR3 is built from 17 residues. CDR3 loop: CASSLALAGALPYGYTF. CDR3 nucleotide sequence: TGTGCCAGCAGCTTAGCCCTGGCGGGAGCCTTACCCTATGGCTACACCTTC.

In its sample, this clone was seen once. The rearrangement joins TRBV24-1 to TRBJ2-2, with TRBD1 identical over 9 bases. Per the germline V gene, CDR1 is KGHDR and CDR2 is SFDVKD. The V and J ends lost 9 bases and 8 bases, in that order; junction bases with no gene match: 15. The CDR3 length is 16 residues. CDR3 DNA sequence: TGTGCCACCGCCGACACCCCGGGACAGGGAAATGGGGAGCTGTTTTTT. It is translated as CATADTPGQGNGELFF.

This clone has a single count. The V and J genes are TRBV5-1 and TRBJ2-7, with 8 bases fitting TRBD1. Germline V gene data show CDR1 as SGHRS and CDR2 as YFSETQ. The CDR3 extends over 14 amino acids. After removal of 3 bases from V and 1 base from J, the junction contained 3 bases not matched to a gene. This CDR3 reads CASSYRQGSYEQYF. The CDR3 bases are TGCGCCAGCAGCTATCGACAGGGGTCCTACGAGCAGTACTTC. Filled out from reference TRBV5-1 and TRBJ2-7, the complete variable domain reads KAGVTQTPRYLIKTRGQQVTLSCSPISGHRSVSWYQQTPGQGLQFLFEYFSETQRNKGNFPGRFSGRQFSNSRSEMNVSTLELGDSALYLCASSYRQGSYEQYFGPGTRLTVT.

The rearrangement uses TRBV3-1 (or the pseudogene TRBV3-2) and TRBJ1-2; D not resolved. Trimming took 0 bases from V and 8 from J, leaving 10 bases between them. The germline gives CDR1 LGHDT, CDR2 YNNKEL (reference sequence). This CDR3 is built from 13 residues. DNA of the CDR3: TGTGCCAGCAGCCAAGATCTTTTCGGGGGCTACACCTTC. Amino acid sequence: CASSQDLFGGYTF.

This sequence joins TRBV15 and TRBJ1-1; D might be TRBD1 (5 bases). V lost 1 base and J lost 2, with 11 bases in between. CDR1 and CDR2 from the germline V gene are LNHNV and YYDKDF (reference sequence). This CDR3 spans 15 amino acids. The CDR3 nucleotides are TGTGCCACCAGCAGAGGCCAGGGAACAAACACTGAAGCTTTCTTT. Its translation is CATSRGQGTNTEAFF.

The chain combines TRBV10-3 with TRBJ1-1, with D perhaps TRBD1 (5 bases). The CDR3 has 12 amino acids. Looked up from germline, CDR1 is ENHRY and CDR2 is SYGVKD. V shed 6 bases and J shed 2 bases, with 7 bases lying between them. The CDR3 loop is CAIRQGNTEAFF. The CDR3 DNA reads as TGTGCCATCAGGCAGGGAAACACTGAAGCTTTCTTT.

The CDR3 region has the DNA TGTGCCAGCAGCTTAGACTGGGGGGTTGTTTACGAGCAGTACTTC. Translated: CASSLDWGVVYEQYF. J is TRBJ2-7 and V is TRBV5-5; TRBD2 is a possible D gene (6 bases). V gave up 2 bases and J gave up 4 bases, with 16 bases separating them. The CDR3 sequence is 15 residues long. Germline values: CDR1 SGHKS, CDR2 YYEKEE (reference sequence).

The chain is built from TRBV19 and TRBJ1-1; perhaps TRBD1 as D (5 bases). V was clipped by 9 bases and J by 6 bases, with 20 bases between them. CDR1 is LNHDA, CDR2 SQIVND, per germline (reference sequence). This CDR3 region has 14 residues. The CDR3 loop reads CASSRRGRGAEAFF. The CDR3 DNA reads TGTGCCAGCTCAAGGCGGGGAAGAGGGGCTGAAGCTTTCTTT.

This clone was found once. The chain has TRBV19 and TRBJ1-1; weak D call: TRBD1 (6 bases). This CDR3 is 16 amino acids long. Trimming pared 0 bases from V and 4 bases from J, leaving 15 bases between. CDR1 LNHDA and CDR2 SQIVND come from the germline V gene (reference sequence). The chain's CDR3 is CASSIDWGQGATEAFF. In DNA, the CDR3 is TGTGCCAGTAGTATAGATTGGGGGCAGGGAGCCACTGAAGCTTTCTTT. Full variable domain (missing parts from reference TRBV19 and TRBJ1-1): DGGITQSPKYLFRKEGQNVTLSCEQNLNHDAMYWYRQDPGQGLRLIYYSQIVNDFQKGDIAEGYSVSREKKESFPLTVTSAQKNPTAFYLCASSIDWGQGATEAFFGQGTRLTVV.